This T cell receptor beta chain is drawn from a study of T cells in Graves' hyperthyroidism and ophthalmopathy. RNA transcripts were the template for amplifying TCR beta CDR3 regions. Initially, a first-round RT-PCR of the TCR CDR3 employed the HTBI primer set. TCRdb fed the multiplex PCR reads into MiXCR, producing one record per CDR3 protein. The sample yields about 400,000 distinct CDR3 sequences, 14% to 15% seen once. The length of the CDR3 is 15 residues. Trimming pared 0 bases from V and 2 bases from J, leaving 12 bases between. Germline-derived CDR1 and CDR2 are SGHRS and YFSETQ. This clonotype was seen many times. The target antigen is unknown. Exclusion criteria comprised uncontrolled infection, other autoimmune disease, pregnancy or lactation. Findings and limits, study-wide: Most clonotypes expanded in the thyroid (above 0.001) were also present in blood. Ophthalmopathy was predicted by the model a median of 6.5 months ahead of onset. From stable hyperthyroidism, ophthalmopathy was set apart by a 13 V-J model.

The sequence derives from a man aged 18 to 29 with Graves' ophthalmopathy. The chain links TRBV5-1 to TRBJ2-7; a possible D gene is TRBD2 (5 bases). What was sequenced was blood. The CDR3 loop reads CASSLARGLTYEQYF. DNA of the CDR3: TGCGCCAGCAGCTTGGCTCGCGGGCTAACCTACGAGCAGTACTTC.